Each of the 29 T cell receptor beta chains below was sequenced from the same sample in a study of OX40 agonist ivuxolimab in advanced cancers. Sequenced by immunoSEQ multiplex PCR; TCRdb stores in-frame clones only, minus some. This table has 49,000 or so clones, about 85% appearing once. Source: CD4+ or CD8+ T cells sorted from blood, taken in a trial of the OX40 agonist ivuxolimab. Receptor source: an adult with an advanced solid tumor such as melanoma, head and neck, liver or kidney cancer.

The chain uses TRBV2 and TRBJ2-2; D is unclear. The CDR3 has 11 residues. V shed 9 bases and J shed 6 bases, with 8 bases lying between them. Germline assignment: CDR1 SNHLY and CDR2 FYNNEI. The CDR3 DNA follows: TGTGCCAGTACCTCCGCCGGGGAGCTGTTTTTT. This translates into CASTSAGELFF.

The sample holds one count of this clone. The chain combines TRBV7-2 with TRBJ2-7; no clear D gene. The V and J ends lost 1 base and 0 bases respectively, with 7 bases between them. Germline CDR1 SGHTA, CDR2 FQGNSA. CDR3 length equals 14 residues. The chain's CDR3 is CASSLVPSSYEQYF. The CDR3 DNA reads TGTGCCAGCAGCTTAGTCCCCAGCTCCTACGAGCAGTACTTC.

In DNA, the CDR3 is TGTGCCAGCAGTGAGCCAACAGGTGTCGTTGCCGGGGAGCTGTTTTTT. It specifies CASSEPTGVVAGELFF. The chain combines TRBV25-1 with TRBJ2-2, with D perhaps TRBD1 (5 bases). The CDR3 runs 16 residues. Deletions cut 3 bases from V and 6 bases from J, with 17 bases between. Germline CDR1 is MGHDK and CDR2 is SYGVNS.

The genes are TRBV5-4 and TRBJ2-5; possible D gene TRBD1, 6 bases. Germline V gene lookup returns CDR1 SGHNT and CDR2 YYREEE (reference sequence). The CDR3 totals 14 residues. Trimming took off 0 bases at V and 5 bases at J, with 11 bases between the two ends. The CDR3 bases are TGTGCCAGCAGCTTGGTGGGGGCCCGGGAGACCCAGTACTTC. Protein sequence: CASSLVGARETQYF.

The V and J genes are TRBV2 and TRBJ2-5; 9 bases agree with TRBD2. The J call is doubtful: the DNA matches TRBJ2-7 better. The CDR3 sequence is 15 residues long. The germline V gene encodes CDR1 SNHLY and CDR2 FYNNEI. CDR3 protein: CASSEVGLAQYEQYF. DNA for the CDR3: TGTGCCAGCAGCGAGGTCGGACTAGCGCAATACGAGCAGTACTTC.

V gene TRBV25-1 combines with J gene TRBJ2-2; D call uncertain. Trimming removed 2 bases at V and 6 bases at J, with 16 bases between. The germline gives CDR1 MGHDK, CDR2 SYGVNS. The CDR3 length is 16 residues. CDR3 bases: TGTGCCAGCAGTGAAATCCGTCTGGGTGGGGCCGGGGAGCTGTTTTTT. Its translation: CASSEIRLGGAGELFF.

The genes are TRBV7-2 and TRBJ1-3; D call uncertain. Trimming cost V 1 base and J 0 bases, with 10 bases left between them. The CDR3 spans 16 residues. Germline CDR1 SGHTA, CDR2 FQGNSA. CDR3: CASSLGQQSSGNTIYF. CDR3 sequence (DNA): TGTGCCAGCAGCTTAGGGCAGCAAAGCTCTGGAAACACCATATATTTT.

CDR3: CASSFTGTYTGELFF. CDR3 nucleotides: TGTGCCAGCAGCTTCACCGGGACTTACACCGGGGAGCTGTTTTTT. This chain uses TRBV5-4 with TRBJ2-2, with TRBD2 as a possible D gene (6 bases). The CDR3 length is 15 residues. Trimming took 2 bases from V and 3 from J, leaving 11 bases between them. Germline CDR1 is SGHNT and CDR2 is YYREEE (reference sequence).

V usage is TRBV19 and J usage is TRBJ2-7; TRBD1 is a possible D gene (7 bases). Trimming removed 7 bases at V and 0 bases at J, with 16 bases between. In germline, CDR1 is LNHDA, CDR2 SQIVND (reference sequence). This CDR3 has 15 residues. CDR3 DNA sequence: TGTGCCAGTACCCCCAGGGGGGACCTCTCCTACGAGCAGTACTTC. Protein: CASTPRGDLSYEQYF.

The chain employs TRBV28 and TRBJ2-7, with 7 bases fitting TRBD2. This CDR3 contains 15 residues. CDR1 and CDR2 from the germline V gene are MDHEN and SYDVKM. The trim removed 2 bases at V and 5 bases at J, leaving 9 bases unmatched. The CDR3 DNA sequence: TGTGCCAGCAGTTTAATGGAGGGAGGGTTCAACGAGCAGTACTTC. Residues: CASSLMEGGFNEQYF.

This CDR3 is CASSQRLKGDGETQYF. DNA for the CDR3: TGTGCCAGCAGCCAAAGATTGAAGGGGGATGGAGAGACCCAGTACTTC. The V call is TRBV14, the J call TRBJ2-5, with D perhaps matching TRBD1 (6 bases). CDR3 length equals 16 residues. Germline V gene data show CDR1 as SGHDN and CDR2 as FVKESK. Trimming cost V 2 bases and J 4 bases, with 17 bases left between them.

V usage is TRBV7-9 and J usage is TRBJ2-5; no reliable D call. V gave up 3 bases and J gave up 1 base, with 6 bases separating them. Germline V lookup: CDR1 SEHNR, CDR2 FQNEAQ (reference sequence). This CDR3 comprises 13 residues. In DNA form, the CDR3 reads TGTGCCAGCAGCTTTGAAAGCCAAGAGACCCAGTACTTC. Translation gives CASSFESQETQYF.

The J gene is TRBJ2-2, the V gene TRBV5-4; 7 positions agree with TRBD2. V lost 1 base, J lost 1 base, and 7 bases stayed unmatched. Germline lookup yields CDR1 SGHNT and CDR2 YYREEE (reference sequence). This CDR3 spans 17 amino acids. The CDR3 coding sequence is TGTGCCAGCAGCTTGAACCCTCGGGGGGTGAACACCGGGGAGCTGTTTTTT. Translation gives CASSLNPRGVNTGELFF.

V gene TRBV5-1 combines with J gene TRBJ2-1; a possible D gene is TRBD2 (6 bases). CDR1 SGHRS and CDR2 YFSETQ come from the germline V gene. The CDR3 runs to 15 residues. Trimming took off 4 bases at V and 8 bases at J, with 19 bases between the two ends. CDR3 DNA: TGCGCCAGCAGCGAAGGAGGAGGGCCTGGGGATGAGCAGTTCTTC. It yields the protein CASSEGGGPGDEQFF.

The rearrangement uses TRBV27 and TRBJ2-3; D is perhaps TRBD1 or TRBD2 (5 bases each). Trimming left V 6 bases short and J 3 bases short, with 13 bases between. CDR1 MNHEY and CDR2 SMNVEV come from the germline V gene (reference sequence). The CDR3 has 14 amino acids. This CDR3 reads CASSRDLGTDTQYF. In DNA form, the CDR3 reads TGTGCCAGCAGCCGGGACCTCGGGACAGATACGCAGTATTTT.

This chain links TRBV28 with TRBJ2-3; tentatively, D is TRBD1 or TRBD2 (6 bases each). Germline assignment: CDR1 MDHEN and CDR2 SYDVKM. There are 16 residues in the CDR3. V was cut by 0 bases and J by 3 bases, with 13 bases left in between. The CDR3: CASSLWITGRTDTQYF. The DNA for the CDR3 is TGTGCCAGCAGTTTATGGATAACAGGGAGGACAGATACGCAGTATTTT.

The chain joins TRBV19 to TRBJ2-5; 11 nucleotides align to TRBD2. CDR1 and CDR2 (germline): LNHDA, SQIVND (reference sequence). This CDR3 is 16 amino acids long. Germline trimming cut 4 bases from V and 1 base from J; bases unmatched to any gene: 5. The CDR3 spells CASSKAGTSGQETQYF. Written as DNA, the CDR3 is TGTGCCAGTAGTAAGGCCGGGACTAGCGGCCAAGAGACCCAGTACTTC.

The chain combines TRBV7-8 with TRBJ1-1, with unresolved D. The V end lost 8 bases, the J end lost 1 base, and 11 bases lay between the germline ends. CDR1 and CDR2 from the germline V gene are SGHVS and FQNEAQ. The CDR3 covers 13 residues. The CDR3 sequence is CASCEQPNTEAFF. The CDR3 DNA reads as TGTGCCAGCTGCGAACAACCGAACACTGAAGCTTTCTTT.

The CDR3 spells CASSLAGLAYYNEQFF. The CDR3 DNA follows: TGTGCCAGCAGCTTAGCCGGCCTAGCTTACTACAATGAGCAGTTCTTC. This chain joins TRBV11-2 and TRBJ2-1; D is possibly TRBD2 (5 bases). Trimming removed 1 base at V and 3 bases at J, with 13 bases between. From germline, CDR1 is SGHAT and CDR2 FQNNGV. The CDR3 totals 16 residues.

V gene TRBV29-1 combines with J gene TRBJ2-1, with no clear D. The CDR3 has 13 residues. Germline V gene sequence: CDR1 SQVTM, CDR2 ANQGSEA. Trimming removed 0 bases at V and 4 bases at J, with 7 bases between. The CDR3 bases are TGCAGCGTTGAAGATAACTTATACAATGAGCAGTTCTTC. Protein sequence: CSVEDNLYNEQFF.

The rearrangement links TRBV19 to TRBJ2-3, with D possibly matching TRBD2 (5 bases). This CDR3 has 16 amino acids. Germline V gives CDR1 LNHDA, CDR2 SQIVND (reference sequence). V gave up 4 bases and J gave up 2 bases, with 16 bases separating them. This CDR3 is CASSTTPFGLTDTQYF. CDR3 coding DNA: TGTGCCAGTAGTACAACCCCCTTTGGACTCACAGATACGCAGTATTTT.

J is TRBJ1-2 and V is TRBV7-2, with D hard to call. The CDR3 is 14 residues long. Germline V CDR1 and CDR2: SGHTA, FQGNSA. The ends were cut back, 1 base at V and 2 bases at J, with 8 bases in the middle. CDR3 amino acids: CASSLVPENYGYTF. CDR3 in DNA: TGTGCCAGCAGCTTAGTCCCCGAGAACTATGGCTACACCTTC.

This chain joins TRBV10-1 and TRBJ2-7; perhaps TRBD1 as D (6 bases). CDR3 length: 16 amino acids. Trimming left V 5 bases short and J 3 bases short, with 20 bases between. From germline, CDR1 is WNHNN and CDR2 SYGVQD (reference sequence). The CDR3 loop is CASSTGTQNYNYEQYF. CDR3 in DNA: TGCGCCAGCAGTACCGGGACACAAAATTACAACTACGAGCAGTACTTC.

This chain links TRBV4-3 with TRBJ2-7; unclear D gene. Germline V gene data show CDR1 as LGHNA and CDR2 as YSLEER. V was pared by 0 bases and J by 6 bases, with 12 bases between. The CDR3 extends over 14 amino acids. The CDR3 is CASSQEIAAREQYF. CDR3 sequence (DNA): TGCGCCAGCAGCCAAGAGATAGCTGCACGCGAGCAGTACTTC.

The genes are TRBV2 and TRBJ1-1; no reliable D call. The CDR3 is 12 residues long. Germline V CDR1 and CDR2: SNHLY, FYNNEI. V lost 7 bases, J lost 6 bases, and 12 bases lay in between. DNA of the CDR3: TGTGCCAGCAAAGGAGCCCGCGCTGAAGCTTTCTTT. This sequence encodes CASKGARAEAFF.

The V and J genes are TRBV7-9 and TRBJ2-1; D remains unclear. Germline lookup yields CDR1 SEHNR and CDR2 FQNEAQ (reference sequence). The V end lost 1 base, the J end lost 2 bases, and 12 bases lay between the germline ends. The CDR3 loop spans 16 amino acids. CDR3 in amino acids: CASSLGTPDPYNEQFF. The CDR3, as DNA: TGTGCCAGCAGCTTAGGGACGCCCGACCCCTACAATGAGCAGTTCTTC.

J is TRBJ2-7 and V is TRBV19; 7 bases line up with TRBD1. Germline trimming cut 4 bases from V and 2 bases from J; bases unmatched to any gene: 5. The CDR3 is made up of 14 amino acids. Germline values: CDR1 LNHDA, CDR2 SQIVND (reference sequence). CDR3 nucleotides: TGTGCCAGTAGTACGCGACAGGGTGCCTACGAGCAGTACTTC. It translates to CASSTRQGAYEQYF.

The chain combines TRBV11-3 with TRBJ2-2, with a tentative D call TRBD2 (5 bases). Deletions cut 0 bases from V and 5 bases from J, with 10 bases between. Germline lookup yields CDR1 SGHNT and CDR2 YENEEA. The CDR3 covers 15 residues. CDR3 loop: CASSLELGGTGELFF. For the CDR3, the DNA is TGTGCCAGCAGCTTAGAACTTGGCGGGACCGGGGAGCTGTTTTTT.

The genes are TRBV30 and TRBJ2-3; a possible D gene is TRBD2 (5 bases). V lost 4 bases to trimming and J lost 7 bases, with 15 bases between them. Germline-derived CDR1 and CDR2 are GTSNPN and SVGIG (reference sequence). The length of the CDR3 is 13 residues. CDR3 sequence reads: CAWNNGISYTQYF. As DNA, the CDR3 is TGTGCCTGGAATAACGGGATCAGTTATACGCAGTATTTT. Using reference TRBV30 and TRBJ2-3 for the parts outside the CDR3, the full variable domain is SQTIHQWPATLVQPVGSPLSLECTVEGTSNPNLYWYRQAAGRGLQLLFYSVGIGQISSEVPQNLSASRPQDRQFILSSKKLLLSDSGFYLCAWNNGISYTQYFGPGTRLTVL.